This T cell receptor beta chain is from a study of OX40 agonist ivuxolimab in advanced cancers. Method: immunoSEQ multiplex PCR; TCRdb's copy keeps in-frame clones and lacks some. The sample records tens of thousands of clones, approximately 90% being singletons. V lost 1 base and J lost 2, with 10 bases in between. The CDR3 is 15 amino acids. CDR1 is SGHAT, CDR2 FQNNGV, per germline. The TCR sequence derives from an adult with an advanced solid tumor such as melanoma, head and neck, liver or kidney cancer. Specimen: CD4+ or CD8+ T cells sorted from blood, collected in a trial of the OX40 agonist ivuxolimab. The chain employs TRBV11-2 and TRBJ2-3; unclear D gene. The CDR3 sequence: CASSLVSSLTDTQYF. In nucleotides, the CDR3 is TGTGCCAGCAGCTTAGTATCCAGTCTCACAGATACGCAGTATTTT.